This T cell receptor (beta chain) was observed in a study of blood T cell repertoires in COVID-19. Study-level information: PBMCs, B-cell-depleted T cells, or T cells were the source of the cDNA or gDNA that made up the material.

Sequencing used immunoSEQ multiplex PCR; TCRdb keeps in-frame clones, though not all of them. There are 70,000 to 95,000 clones in the sample; roughly 88% occur only once, and 7.5% to 10% lies in the top ten. Germline values: CDR1 KGHSH, CDR2 LQKENI. CDR3 length: 14 amino acids. Trimming at V came to 5 bases and at J to 3 bases, leaving 6 bases not matched to a gene. The sequence derives from a woman aged 65 to 85 with acute or convalescent COVID-19. The sample taken for sequencing was peripheral blood. The chain recombines TRBV18 with TRBJ1-2; 7 bases align to TRBD1. The chain's CDR3 is CASSTGTDYYGYTF. CDR3 nucleotide sequence: TGTGCCAGCTCAACAGGGACAGATTACTATGGCTACACCTTC. The full variable domain, rest sourced from reference TRBV18 and TRBJ1-2, is NAGVMQNPRHLVRRRGQEARLRCSPMKGHSHVYWYRQLPEEGLKFMVYLQKENIIDESGMPKERFSAEFPKEGPSILRIQQVVRGDSAAYFCASSTGTDYYGYTFGSGTRLTVV.